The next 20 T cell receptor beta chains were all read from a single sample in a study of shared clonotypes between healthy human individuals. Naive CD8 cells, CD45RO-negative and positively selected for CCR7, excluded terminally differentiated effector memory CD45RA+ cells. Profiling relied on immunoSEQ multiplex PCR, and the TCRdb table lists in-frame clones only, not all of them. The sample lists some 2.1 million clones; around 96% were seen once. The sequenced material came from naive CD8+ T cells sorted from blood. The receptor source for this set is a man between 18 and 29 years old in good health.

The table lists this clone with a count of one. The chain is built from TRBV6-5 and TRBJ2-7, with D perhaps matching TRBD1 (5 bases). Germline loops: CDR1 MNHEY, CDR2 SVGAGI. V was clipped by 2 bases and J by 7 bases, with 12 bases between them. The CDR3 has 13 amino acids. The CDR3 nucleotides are TGTGCCAGCAGTTACAGGGTGGGGCGGGAGCAGTACTTC. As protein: CASSYRVGREQYF.

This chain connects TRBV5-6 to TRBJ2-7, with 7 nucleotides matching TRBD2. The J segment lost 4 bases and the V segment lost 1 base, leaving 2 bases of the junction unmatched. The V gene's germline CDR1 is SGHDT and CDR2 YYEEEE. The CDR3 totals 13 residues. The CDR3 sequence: CASSLPSGYEQYF. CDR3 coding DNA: TGTGCCAGCAGCTTGCCTAGCGGATACGAGCAGTACTTC.

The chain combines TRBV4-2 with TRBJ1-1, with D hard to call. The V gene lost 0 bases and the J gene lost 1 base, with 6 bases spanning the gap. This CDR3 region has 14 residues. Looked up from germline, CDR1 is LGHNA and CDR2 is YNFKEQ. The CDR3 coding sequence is TGTGCCAGCAGCCAAGATCCGACGAACACTGAAGCTTTCTTT. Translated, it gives CASSQDPTNTEAFF.

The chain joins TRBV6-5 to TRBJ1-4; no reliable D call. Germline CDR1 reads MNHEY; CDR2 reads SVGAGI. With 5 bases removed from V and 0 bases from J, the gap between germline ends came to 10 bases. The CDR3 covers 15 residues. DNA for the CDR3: TGTGCCAGCAGTCCTTTTTATGCAACTAATGAAAAACTGTTTTTT. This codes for CASSPFYATNEKLFF.

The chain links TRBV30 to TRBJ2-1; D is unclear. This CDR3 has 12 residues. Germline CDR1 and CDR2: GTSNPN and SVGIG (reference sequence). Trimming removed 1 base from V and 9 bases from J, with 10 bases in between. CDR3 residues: CAWSGVRPEQFF. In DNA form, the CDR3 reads TGTGCCTGGAGTGGGGTACGTCCTGAGCAGTTCTTC.

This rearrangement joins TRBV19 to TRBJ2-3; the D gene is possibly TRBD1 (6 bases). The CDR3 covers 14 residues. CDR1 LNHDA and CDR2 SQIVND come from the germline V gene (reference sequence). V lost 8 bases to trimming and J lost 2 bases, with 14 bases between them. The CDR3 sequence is CASQQGPSTDTQYF. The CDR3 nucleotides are TGTGCCAGTCAACAGGGCCCATCCACAGATACGCAGTATTTT.

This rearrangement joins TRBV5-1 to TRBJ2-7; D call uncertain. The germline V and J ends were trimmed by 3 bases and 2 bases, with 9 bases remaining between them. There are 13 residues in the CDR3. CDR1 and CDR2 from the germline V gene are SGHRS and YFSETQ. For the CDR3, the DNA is TGCGCCAGCAGCTGGAGCCTGGCCTACGAGCAGTACTTC. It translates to CASSWSLAYEQYF.

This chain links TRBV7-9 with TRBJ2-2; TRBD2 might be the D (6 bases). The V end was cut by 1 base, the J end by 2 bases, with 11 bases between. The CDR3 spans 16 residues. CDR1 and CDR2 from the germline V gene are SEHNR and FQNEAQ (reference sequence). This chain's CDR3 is CASSLGAGINTGELFF. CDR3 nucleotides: TGTGCCAGCAGCTTAGGAGCGGGCATAAACACCGGGGAGCTGTTTTTT. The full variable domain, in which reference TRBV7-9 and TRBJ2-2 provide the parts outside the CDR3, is DTGVSQNPRHKITKRGQNVTFRCDPISEHNRLYWYRQTLGQGPEFLTYFQNEAQLEKSRLLSDRFSAERPKGSFSTLEIQRTEQGDSAMYLCASSLGAGINTGELFFGEGSRLTVL.

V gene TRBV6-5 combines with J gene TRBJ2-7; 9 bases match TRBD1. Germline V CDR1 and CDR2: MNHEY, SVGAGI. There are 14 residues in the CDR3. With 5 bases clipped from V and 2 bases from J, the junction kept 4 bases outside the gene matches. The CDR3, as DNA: TGTGCCAGCAGTCGGACAGGGGTCCCCTACGAGCAGTACTTC. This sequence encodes CASSRTGVPYEQYF.

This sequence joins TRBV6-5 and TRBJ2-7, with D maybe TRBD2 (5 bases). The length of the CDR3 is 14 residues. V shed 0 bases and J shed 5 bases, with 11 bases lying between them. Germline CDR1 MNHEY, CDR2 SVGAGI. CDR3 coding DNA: TGTGCCAGCAGTTACTCGATCGAGGGAGACGAGCAGTACTTC. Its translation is CASSYSIEGDEQYF.

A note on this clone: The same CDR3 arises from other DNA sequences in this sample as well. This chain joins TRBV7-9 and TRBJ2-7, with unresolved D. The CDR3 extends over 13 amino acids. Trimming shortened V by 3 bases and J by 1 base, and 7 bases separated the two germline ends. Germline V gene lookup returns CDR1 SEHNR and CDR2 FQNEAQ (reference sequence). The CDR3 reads CASSLQVSYEQYF. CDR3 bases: TGTGCCAGCAGCTTGCAGGTTTCCTACGAGCAGTACTTC.

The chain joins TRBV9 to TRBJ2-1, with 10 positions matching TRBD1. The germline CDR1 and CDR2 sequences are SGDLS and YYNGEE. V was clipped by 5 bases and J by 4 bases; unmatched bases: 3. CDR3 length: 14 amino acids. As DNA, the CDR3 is TGTGCCAGCAGACCGGGACAGGGGTACAATGAGCAGTTCTTC. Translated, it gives CASRPGQGYNEQFF.

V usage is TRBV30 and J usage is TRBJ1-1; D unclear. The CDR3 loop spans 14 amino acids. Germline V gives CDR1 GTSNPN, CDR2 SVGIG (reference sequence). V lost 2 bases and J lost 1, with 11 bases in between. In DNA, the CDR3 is TGTGCCTGGAGTCCCGAATCGAGGAACACTGAAGCTTTCTTT. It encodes CAWSPESRNTEAFF.

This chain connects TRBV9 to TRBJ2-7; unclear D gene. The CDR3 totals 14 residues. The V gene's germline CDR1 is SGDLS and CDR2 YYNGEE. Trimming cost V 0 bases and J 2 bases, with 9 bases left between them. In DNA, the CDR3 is TGTGCCAGCAGCGTAGAGGGCATAACCTACGAGCAGTACTTC. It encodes CASSVEGITYEQYF.

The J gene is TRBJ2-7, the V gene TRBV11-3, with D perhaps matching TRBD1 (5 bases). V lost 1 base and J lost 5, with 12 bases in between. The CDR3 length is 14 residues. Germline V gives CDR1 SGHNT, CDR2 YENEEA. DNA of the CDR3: TGTGCCAGCAGCTTAGCTGAACAGGAGCACGAGCAGTACTTC. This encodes CASSLAEQEHEQYF.

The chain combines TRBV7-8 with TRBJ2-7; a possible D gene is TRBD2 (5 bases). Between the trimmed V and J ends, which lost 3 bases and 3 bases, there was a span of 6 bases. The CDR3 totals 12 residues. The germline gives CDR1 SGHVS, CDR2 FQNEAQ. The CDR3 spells CASSFGLYEQYF. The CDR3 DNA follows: TGTGCCAGCAGCTTTGGACTCTACGAGCAGTACTTC.

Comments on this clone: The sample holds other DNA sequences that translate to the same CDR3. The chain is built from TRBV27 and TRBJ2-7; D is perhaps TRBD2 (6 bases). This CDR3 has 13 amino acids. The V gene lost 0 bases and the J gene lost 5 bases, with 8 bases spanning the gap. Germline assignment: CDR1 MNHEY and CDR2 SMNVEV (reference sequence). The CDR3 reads CASSLSRRDEQYF. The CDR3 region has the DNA TGTGCCAGCAGTTTATCGAGGAGGGACGAGCAGTACTTC.

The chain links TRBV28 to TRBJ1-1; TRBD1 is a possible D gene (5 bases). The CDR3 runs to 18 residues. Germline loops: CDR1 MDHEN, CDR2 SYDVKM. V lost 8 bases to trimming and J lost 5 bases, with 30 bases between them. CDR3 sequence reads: CASPRAGPEGRGGTEAFF. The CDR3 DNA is TGTGCCAGCCCTAGAGCAGGTCCCGAAGGGAGGGGCGGGACTGAAGCTTTCTTT.

The CDR3 reads CAWSERQSLEPQHF. The CDR3 coding sequence is TGTGCCTGGAGCGAAAGGCAGAGCCTTGAGCCCCAGCATTTT. The V gene is TRBV30, the J gene TRBJ1-5; D gene unclear. The CDR3 extends over 14 amino acids. Germline loops: CDR1 GTSNPN, CDR2 SVGIG (reference sequence). V was clipped by 3 bases and J by 8 bases, with 17 bases between them.

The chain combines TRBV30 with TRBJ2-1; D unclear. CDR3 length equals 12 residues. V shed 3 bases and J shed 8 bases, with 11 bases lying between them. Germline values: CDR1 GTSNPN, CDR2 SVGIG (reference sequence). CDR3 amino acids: CAWSLGSHEQFF. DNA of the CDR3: TGTGCCTGGAGCCTAGGGTCCCATGAGCAGTTCTTC. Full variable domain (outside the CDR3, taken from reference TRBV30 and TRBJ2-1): SQTIHQWPATLVQPVGSPLSLECTVEGTSNPNLYWYRQAAGRGLQLLFYSVGIGQISSEVPQNLSASRPQDRQFILSSKKLLLSDSGFYLCAWSLGSHEQFFGPGTRLTVL.